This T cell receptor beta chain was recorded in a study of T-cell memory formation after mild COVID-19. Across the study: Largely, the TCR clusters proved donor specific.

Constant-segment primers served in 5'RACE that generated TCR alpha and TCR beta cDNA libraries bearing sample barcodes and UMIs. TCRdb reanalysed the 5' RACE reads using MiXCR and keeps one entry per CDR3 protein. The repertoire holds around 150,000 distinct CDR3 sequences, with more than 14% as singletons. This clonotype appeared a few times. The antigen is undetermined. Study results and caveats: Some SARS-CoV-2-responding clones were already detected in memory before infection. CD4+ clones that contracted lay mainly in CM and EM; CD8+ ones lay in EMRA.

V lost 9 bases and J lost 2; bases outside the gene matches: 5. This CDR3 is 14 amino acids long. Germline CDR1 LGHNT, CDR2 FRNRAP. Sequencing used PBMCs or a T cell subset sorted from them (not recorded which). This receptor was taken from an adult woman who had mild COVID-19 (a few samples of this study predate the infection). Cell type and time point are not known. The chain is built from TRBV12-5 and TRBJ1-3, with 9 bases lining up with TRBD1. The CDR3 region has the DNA TGTGCTAGCAGACGGGACAGGGCTGGAAACACCATATATTTT. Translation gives CASRRDRAGNTIYF.